Given below is one T cell receptor beta chain in context. This clonotype was picked up a small number of times. There is no known antigen for this receptor. No much larger clone is present one base from it, and per-base qualities are unavailable. The sample belongs to a study of patients and donors after allogeneic stem cell transplantation (dated by TCRdb to 2018 to 2020). The trim is 2 bases for V and 8 bases for J, with a gap of 4 bases between the germline ends. The CDR3 numbers 11 residues from cysteine through phenylalanine. The CDR3 DNA has 33 bases and is translated from base 1. Library prep was done by RT-PCR. Sequencing was performed on a NextSeq 550. Clones were called with MiXCR by TCRdb after fastp trimmed the public reads at Q25, and only in-frame beta chains were retained. Rows are unified per CDR3 protein, each entry keeping the most common DNA and genes. The sample has some 230,000 distinct CDR3 sequences on record, around 14% of them singletons. Roughly 11% of the sample goes to the ten largest clones.

Sequenced sample: blood, either unsorted or a sorted T cell fraction (not recorded which). Recombination linked TRBV12-3 or TRBV12-4 to TRBJ2-1; the D gene is unclear. The clonotype was recovered from a human donor who was either an allogeneic HSCT recipient or a stem cell or donor lymphocyte infusion donor (not recorded which). It is not recorded whose cells these are; they may come from a transplant donor. Here is the DNA: TGTGCCAGCAGTTTATACGATGAGCAGTTCTTC. This is translated as CASSLYDEQFF.